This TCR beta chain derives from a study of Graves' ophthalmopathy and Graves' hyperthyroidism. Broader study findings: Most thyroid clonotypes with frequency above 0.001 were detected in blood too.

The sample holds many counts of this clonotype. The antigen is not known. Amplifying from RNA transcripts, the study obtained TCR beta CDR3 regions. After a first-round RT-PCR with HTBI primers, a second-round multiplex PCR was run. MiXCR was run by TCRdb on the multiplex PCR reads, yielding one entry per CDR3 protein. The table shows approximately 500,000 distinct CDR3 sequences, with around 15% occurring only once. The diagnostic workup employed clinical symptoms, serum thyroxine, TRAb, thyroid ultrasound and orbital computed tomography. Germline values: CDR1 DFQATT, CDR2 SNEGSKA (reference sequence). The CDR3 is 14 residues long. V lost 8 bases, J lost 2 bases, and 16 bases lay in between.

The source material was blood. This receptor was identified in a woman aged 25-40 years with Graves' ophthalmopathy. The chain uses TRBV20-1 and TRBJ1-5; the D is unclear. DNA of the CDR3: TGCAGTCCCAGGTCGGGGATGGGCAATCAGCCCCAGCATTTT. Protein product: CSPRSGMGNQPQHF.